The 27 T cell receptor beta chains below come from one sample, sequenced in a study of monozygotic twins with inflammatory bowel disease. With the 5' RACE reads reprocessed, TCRdb shows one record per CDR3 protein and no DNA. This table holds approximately 340,000 distinct CDR3 sequences. Sequencing was done on a sample of blood. The receptors here all came from a human donor with ulcerative colitis or Crohn's disease, or a healthy co-twin of an affected twin (not recorded which).

The chain has TRBV5-1 and TRBJ2-3. Germline loops: CDR1 SGHRS, CDR2 YFSETQ. This CDR3 spans 13 amino acids. CDR3 amino acids: CASSLDQTDTQYF.

The chain joins TRBV6-1 to TRBJ2-6. This CDR3 spans 16 amino acids. Germline V CDR1 and CDR2: MNHNS, SASEGT. This CDR3 is CASSRKTSSGANVLTF.

V and J are TRBV20-1 and TRBJ1-1; with no DNA, the TCRdb D assignment of TRBD1 cannot be verified. This CDR3 is 15 amino acids long. Per germline, CDR1 DFQATT and CDR2 SNEGSKA (reference sequence). This chain's CDR3 is CSAIGTGNMNTEAFF.

The chain recombines TRBV3-1 with TRBJ1-2; the TCRdb call, TRBD1, lacks DNA for checking. The CDR3 has 15 residues. From germline, CDR1 is LGHDT and CDR2 YNNKEL (reference sequence). The chain's CDR3 is CASSQDLQQGSGYTF.

This chain joins TRBV5-1 and TRBJ1-5; the D gene TCRdb calls, TRBD1, cannot be checked with no DNA. CDR3 length equals 15 residues. The germline gives CDR1 SGHRS, CDR2 YFSETQ. Here the CDR3 reads CVSSLSGRGNQPQHF.

V usage is TRBV20-1 and J usage is TRBJ2-7. Germline lookup yields CDR1 DFQATT and CDR2 SNEGSKA (reference sequence). The CDR3 contains 12 residues. The CDR3 loop is CSVTQDTYEQYF.

V gene TRBV3-1 combines with J gene TRBJ1-2; TCRdb gives TRBD1 as the D gene, but with no DNA this cannot be confirmed. There are 12 residues in the CDR3. In germline, CDR1 is LGHDT, CDR2 YNNKEL (reference sequence). Here the CDR3 reads CASSQLGDGYTF.

The chain joins TRBV3-1 to TRBJ2-2; TCRdb names TRBD1, which stays unverified in the absence of DNA. This CDR3 is built from 16 residues. CDR1 and CDR2 from the germline V gene are LGHDT and YNNKEL (reference sequence). The CDR3 protein is CASSQGPVSGSGELFF.

The chain couples TRBV28 to TRBJ1-5. The germline CDR1 and CDR2 sequences are MDHEN and SYDVKM. The CDR3 extends over 16 amino acids. The CDR3 loop reads CASSFVRSGGNQPQHF.

The chain carries TRBV4-1 and TRBJ2-6; TCRdb proposes TRBD1, but this gene call is untestable without DNA. The CDR3 runs 16 residues. Germline CDR1 and CDR2: MGHRA and YSYEKL. The CDR3 is CASSQEQGTGANVLTF.

The chain uses TRBV5-1 and TRBJ2-7; TCRdb's D gene call, TRBD2, goes unchecked for lack of DNA. The CDR3 runs to 14 residues. Germline lookup yields CDR1 SGHRS and CDR2 YFSETQ. The chain's CDR3 is CASSPPRESYEQYF.

The V gene is TRBV5-1, the J gene TRBJ1-4; the D call of TRBD1 rests on TCRdb alone, since no DNA is present to check it. The length of the CDR3 is 14 residues. The V gene's germline CDR1 is SGHRS and CDR2 YFSETQ. CDR3: CASSAQGVGEKLFF.

J is TRBJ2-7 and V is TRBV4-1; the TCRdb call, TRBD2, lacks DNA for checking. The CDR3 contains 14 residues. Germline V gives CDR1 MGHRA, CDR2 YSYEKL. The CDR3 protein is CASSHNLADYEQYF.

The genes are TRBV28 and TRBJ2-4; TCRdb designates TRBD1, a call that cannot be tested without DNA. Germline V gene sequence: CDR1 MDHEN, CDR2 SYDVKM. The CDR3 runs 14 residues. The CDR3 reads CASSVHGDRNIQYF.

V is TRBV6-1 and J is TRBJ1-2. CDR1 and CDR2 (germline): MNHNS, SASEGT. This CDR3 comprises 14 residues. Here the CDR3 reads CASSDQANGNGYTF.

The J gene is TRBJ1-2, the V gene TRBV7-8; TCRdb's D gene call, TRBD1, goes unchecked for lack of DNA. This CDR3 spans 15 amino acids. Germline-derived CDR1 and CDR2 are SGHVS and FQNEAQ. The CDR3 is CASSPRQGPNYGYTF.

This chain joins TRBV5-5 and TRBJ1-4; the TCRdb call, TRBD1, lacks DNA for checking. The CDR3 is 16 amino acids. Germline assignment: CDR1 SGHKS and CDR2 YYEKEE (reference sequence). The CDR3 reads CASSRQGQTTNEKLFF. The full variable domain, its missing parts supplied by reference TRBV5-5 and TRBJ1-4, is DAGVTQSPTHLIKTRGQQVTLRCSPISGHKSVSWYQQVLGQGPQFIFQYYEKEERGRGNFPDRFSARQFPNYSSELNVNALLLGDSALYLCASSRQGQTTNEKLFFGSGTQLSVL.

V gene TRBV5-1 combines with J gene TRBJ1-1; TCRdb picks TRBD1, but there is no DNA to check that call. In germline, CDR1 is SGHRS, CDR2 YFSETQ. This CDR3 is built from 14 residues. The chain's CDR3 is CASSLSRDRLGAFF.

The rearrangement joins TRBV24-1 to TRBJ2-1; TCRdb lists TRBD2, though no DNA is available to test this call. The CDR3 totals 16 residues. Germline V gives CDR1 KGHDR, CDR2 SFDVKD. The CDR3 loop reads CATTRATSGYYNEQFF.

The chain has TRBV2 and TRBJ1-5. The CDR3 runs to 12 residues. Germline CDR1 reads SNHLY; CDR2 reads FYNNEI. CDR3 region: CASRDTDQPQHF.

The chain recombines TRBV20-1 with TRBJ1-2. In germline, CDR1 is DFQATT, CDR2 SNEGSKA (reference sequence). CDR3 length equals 16 residues. CDR3 protein: CSARQELRDPSYGYTF.

The rearrangement uses TRBV20-1 and TRBJ1-5. Germline V CDR1 and CDR2: DFQATT, SNEGSKA (reference sequence). The CDR3 spans 12 residues. CDR3 region: CSAIFLNQPQHF.

The chain links TRBV6-1 to TRBJ2-1; the TRBD2 assignment by TCRdb is unverifiable without DNA. The germline gives CDR1 MNHNS, CDR2 SASEGT. The CDR3 runs to 14 residues. CDR3 sequence: CASSGLGLDNEQFF.

The chain carries TRBV29-1 and TRBJ2-1. The CDR3 extends over 14 amino acids. Germline CDR1 is SQVTM and CDR2 is ANQGSEA. CDR3 loop: CSVDVASSYNEQFF.

V gene TRBV21-1 combines with J gene TRBJ2-7. TRBV21-1 counts as a pseudogene. The CDR3 contains 18 residues. CDR3 in amino acids: CASSKARGWWGYKNEQYF.

J is TRBJ1-2 and V is TRBV18; TCRdb names TRBD1, which stays unverified in the absence of DNA. CDR1 and CDR2 (germline): KGHSH, LQKENI. The CDR3 is 15 residues long. CDR3: CASSPAQGENYGYTF.

The chain has TRBV29-1 and TRBJ2-3. Looked up from germline, CDR1 is SQVTM and CDR2 is ANQGSEA. This CDR3 contains 11 residues. CDR3: CSVERLDTQYF.